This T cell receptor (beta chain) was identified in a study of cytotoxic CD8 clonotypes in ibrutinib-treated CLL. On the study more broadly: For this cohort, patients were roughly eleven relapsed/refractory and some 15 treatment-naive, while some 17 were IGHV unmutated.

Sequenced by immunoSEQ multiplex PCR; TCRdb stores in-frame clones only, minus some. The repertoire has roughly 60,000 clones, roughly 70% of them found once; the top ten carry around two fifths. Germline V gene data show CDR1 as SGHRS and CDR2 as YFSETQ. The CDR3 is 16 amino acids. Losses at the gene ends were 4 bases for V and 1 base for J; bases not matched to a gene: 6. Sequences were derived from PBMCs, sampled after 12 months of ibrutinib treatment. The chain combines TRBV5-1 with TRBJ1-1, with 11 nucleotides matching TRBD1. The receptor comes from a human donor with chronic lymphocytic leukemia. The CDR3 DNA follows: TGCGCCAGCAGCCACCTGGACAGGGGGCAGAACACTGAAGCTTTCTTT. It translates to CASSHLDRGQNTEAFF.